Described below is a single T cell receptor beta chain sequence and its context. Antigen unknown. The sample's time point: persistent/refractory GD, antithyroid drugs over 5 years with positive TRAb. Following extraction of RNA from PBMCs, that RNA was used to make the TCR library. It was by American Thyroid Association guidelines that Graves' disease was diagnosed. The data derive from a study of regulatory T cells in long-lasting Graves disease. As for the study in general: Persistent cases took antithyroid drugs over 5 years and stayed TSH receptor antibody positive. General study results and limits: The persistent group shared about 2,600 public clonotypes, more than the roughly 970 shared by new patients. Persistent disease favored TRBV28, TRBJ1-2 and TRBJ2-5.

In germline, CDR1 is MNHEY, CDR2 SVGEGT. With 5 bases clipped from V and 7 bases from J, the junction kept 10 bases outside the gene matches. This CDR3 is built from 15 residues. Through Arm-PCR of CDR3 regions and iRepertoire HTBI primers, TCR beta libraries were built. MiXCR, applied by TCRdb to the multiplex PCR reads, yields one record per CDR3 protein. The table shows more than 650,000 distinct CDR3 sequences, with around 32% occurring only once. Sequenced material: peripheral blood mononuclear cells (PBMCs), taken when the disease was refractory, from a patient treated with antithyroid drugs. The sequence was obtained from a female donor with Graves disease. V usage is TRBV6-2 or TRBV6-3 and J usage is TRBJ1-5; TRBD1 aligns across 8 bases. CDR3 amino acids: CASSRHRGVEQPQHF. CDR3 coding DNA: TGTGCCAGCAGTCGTCACAGGGGGGTAGAACAGCCCCAGCATTTT.